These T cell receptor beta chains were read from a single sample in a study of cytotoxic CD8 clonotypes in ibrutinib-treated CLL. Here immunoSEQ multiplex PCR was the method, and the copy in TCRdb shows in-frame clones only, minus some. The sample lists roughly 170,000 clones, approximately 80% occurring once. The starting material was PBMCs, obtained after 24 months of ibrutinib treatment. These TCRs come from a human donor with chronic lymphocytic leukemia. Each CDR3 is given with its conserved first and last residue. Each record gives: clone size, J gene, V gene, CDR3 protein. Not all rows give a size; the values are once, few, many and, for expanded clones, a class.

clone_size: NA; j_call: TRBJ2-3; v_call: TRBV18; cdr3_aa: CASSPSGDTQYF
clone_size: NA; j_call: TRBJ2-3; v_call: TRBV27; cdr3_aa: CASSLRPGGDTQYF
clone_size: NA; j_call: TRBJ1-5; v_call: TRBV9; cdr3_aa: CASSVAGQDDQPQHF
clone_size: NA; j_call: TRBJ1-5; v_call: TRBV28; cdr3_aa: CASRRTGGLQPQHF
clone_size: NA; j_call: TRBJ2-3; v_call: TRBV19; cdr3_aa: CASSIERQLDTQYF
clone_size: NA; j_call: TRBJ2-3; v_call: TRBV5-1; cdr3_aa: CASRFGDTQYF
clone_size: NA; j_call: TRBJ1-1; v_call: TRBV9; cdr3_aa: CASSVKGGSPTEAFF
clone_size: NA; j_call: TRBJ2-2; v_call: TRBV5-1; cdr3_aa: CASRGPGELFF
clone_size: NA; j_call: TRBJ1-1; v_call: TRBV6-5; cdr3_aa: CASSDFRQNTEAFF
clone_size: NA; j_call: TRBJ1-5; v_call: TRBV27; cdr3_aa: CASSSTISNQPQHF
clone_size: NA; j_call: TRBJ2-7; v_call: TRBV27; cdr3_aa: CASRRSIGGSYEQYF
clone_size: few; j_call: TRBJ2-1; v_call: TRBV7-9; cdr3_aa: CASSARTSGLRYNEQFF
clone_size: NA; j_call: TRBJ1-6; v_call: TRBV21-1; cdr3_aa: CASSKAGRLHSYNSPLHF
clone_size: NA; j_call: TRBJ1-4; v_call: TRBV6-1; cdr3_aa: CASSDRGTLVEKLFF
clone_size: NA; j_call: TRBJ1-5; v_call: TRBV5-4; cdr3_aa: CASSAAPGLDQPQHF
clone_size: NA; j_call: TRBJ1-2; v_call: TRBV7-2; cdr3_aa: CASSAPRGVDGYTF
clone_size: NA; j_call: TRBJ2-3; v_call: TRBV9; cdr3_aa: CASSVRGVGADTQYF
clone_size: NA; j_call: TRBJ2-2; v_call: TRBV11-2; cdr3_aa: CASSTRPLGNTGELFF
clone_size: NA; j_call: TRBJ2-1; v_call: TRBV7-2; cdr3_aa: CASRYTSGGSSYNEQFF
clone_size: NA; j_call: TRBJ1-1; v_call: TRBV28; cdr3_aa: CASSLAGGNTEAFF
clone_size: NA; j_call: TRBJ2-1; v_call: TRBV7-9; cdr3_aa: CASSPLGGAAYNEQFF
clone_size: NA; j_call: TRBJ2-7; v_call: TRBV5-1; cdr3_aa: CASSREGGSSYEQYF
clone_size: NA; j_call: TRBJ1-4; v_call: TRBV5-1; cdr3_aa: CASSKDRATNEKLFF
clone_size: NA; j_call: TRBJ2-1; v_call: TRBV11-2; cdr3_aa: CASSLLAAAYNEQFF
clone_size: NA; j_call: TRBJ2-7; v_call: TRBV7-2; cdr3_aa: CATKIAGAAEQYF
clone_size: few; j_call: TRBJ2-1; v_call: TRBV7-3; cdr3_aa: CASSSGPDSEQFF
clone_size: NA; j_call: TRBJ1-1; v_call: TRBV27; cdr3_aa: CASSFLGVSTEAFF
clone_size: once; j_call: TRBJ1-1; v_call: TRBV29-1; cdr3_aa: CSGRREENTEAFF
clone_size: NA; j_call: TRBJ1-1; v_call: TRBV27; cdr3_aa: CASSGGRMNTEAFF
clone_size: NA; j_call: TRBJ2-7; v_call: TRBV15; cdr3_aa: CATSGRNRLSYEQYF
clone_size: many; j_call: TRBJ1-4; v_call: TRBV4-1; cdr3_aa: CASSQVLGVVGDEKLFF
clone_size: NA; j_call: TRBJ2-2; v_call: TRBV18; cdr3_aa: CASSPLDRGSGELFF
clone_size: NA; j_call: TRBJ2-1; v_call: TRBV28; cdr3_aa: CASSSSGSFTYNEQFF
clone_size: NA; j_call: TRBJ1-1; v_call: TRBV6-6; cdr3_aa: CASSYSSIEAFF
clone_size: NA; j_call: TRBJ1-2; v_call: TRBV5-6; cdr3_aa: CASSFLPGHEENYGYTF
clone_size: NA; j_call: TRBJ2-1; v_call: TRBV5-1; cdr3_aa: CASSLFGELGNEQFF
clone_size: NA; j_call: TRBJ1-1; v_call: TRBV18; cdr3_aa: CASSPPVALNTEAFF
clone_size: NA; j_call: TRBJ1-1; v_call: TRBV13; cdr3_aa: CASSFYRLVMNTEAFF
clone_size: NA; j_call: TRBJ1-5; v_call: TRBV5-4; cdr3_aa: CASSLQGSNQPQHF
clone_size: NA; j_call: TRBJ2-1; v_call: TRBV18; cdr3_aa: CASSLPGQNNEQFF
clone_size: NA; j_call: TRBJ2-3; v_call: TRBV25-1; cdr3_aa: CASREKGLPTDTQYF
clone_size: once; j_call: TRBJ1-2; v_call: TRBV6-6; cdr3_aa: CASSYIGTGAYGYTF
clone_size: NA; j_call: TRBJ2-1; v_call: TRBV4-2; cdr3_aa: CASSLAGTRDNEQFF
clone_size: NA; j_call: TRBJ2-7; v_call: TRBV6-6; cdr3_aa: CASSYGTGGKYEQYF
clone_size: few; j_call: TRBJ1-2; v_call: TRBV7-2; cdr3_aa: CASSPVGVNYGYTF
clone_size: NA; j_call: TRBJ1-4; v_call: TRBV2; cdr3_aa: CASRRQGEGEKLFF
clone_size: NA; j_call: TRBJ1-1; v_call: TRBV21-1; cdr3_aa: CASKPGRPEAFF
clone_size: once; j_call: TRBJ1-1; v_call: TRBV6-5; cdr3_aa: CASSWGQGSVEAFF
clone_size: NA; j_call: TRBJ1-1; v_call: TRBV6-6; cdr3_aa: CASSYGSENTEAFF
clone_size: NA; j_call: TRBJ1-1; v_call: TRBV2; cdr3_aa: CASSVQGAGEAFF
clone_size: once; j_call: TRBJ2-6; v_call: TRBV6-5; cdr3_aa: CASSYRNSGANVLTF
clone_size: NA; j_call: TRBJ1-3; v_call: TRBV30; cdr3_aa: CAWRRTGTEAGNTIYF